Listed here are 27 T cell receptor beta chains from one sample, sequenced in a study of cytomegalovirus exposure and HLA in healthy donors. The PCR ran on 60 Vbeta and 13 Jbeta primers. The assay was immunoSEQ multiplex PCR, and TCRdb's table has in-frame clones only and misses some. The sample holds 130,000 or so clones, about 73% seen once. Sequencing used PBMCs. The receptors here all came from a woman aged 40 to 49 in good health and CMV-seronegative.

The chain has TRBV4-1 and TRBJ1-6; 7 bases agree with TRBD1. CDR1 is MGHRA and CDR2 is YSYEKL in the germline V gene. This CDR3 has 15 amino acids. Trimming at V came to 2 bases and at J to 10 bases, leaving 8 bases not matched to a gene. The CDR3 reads CASSQYWDSVSPLHF. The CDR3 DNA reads TGCGCCAGCAGCCAATACTGGGACAGCGTATCACCCCTCCACTTT.

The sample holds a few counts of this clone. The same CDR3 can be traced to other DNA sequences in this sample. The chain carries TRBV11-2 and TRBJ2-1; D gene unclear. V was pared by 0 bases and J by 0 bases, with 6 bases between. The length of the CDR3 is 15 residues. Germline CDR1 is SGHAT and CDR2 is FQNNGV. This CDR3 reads CASSLEPSSYNEQFF. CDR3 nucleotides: TGTGCCAGCAGCTTAGAGCCGAGCTCCTACAATGAGCAGTTCTTC.

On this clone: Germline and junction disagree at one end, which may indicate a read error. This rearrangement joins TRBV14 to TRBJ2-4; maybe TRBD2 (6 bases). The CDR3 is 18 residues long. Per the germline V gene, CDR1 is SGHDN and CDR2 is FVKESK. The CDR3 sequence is CASSQVGDGGLAQNIQYF. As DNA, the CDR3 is TGTGCCAGCAGCCAAGTGGGGGATGGGGGGTTAGCCCAAAACATTCAGTACTTC.

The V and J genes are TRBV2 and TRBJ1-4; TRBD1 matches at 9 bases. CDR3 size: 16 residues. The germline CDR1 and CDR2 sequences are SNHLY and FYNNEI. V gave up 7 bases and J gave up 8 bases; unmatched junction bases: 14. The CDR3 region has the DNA TGTGCCAGCACCGCTAGACAGGGGGATTCTCGAGAAAAACTGTTTTTT. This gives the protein CASTARQGDSREKLFF.

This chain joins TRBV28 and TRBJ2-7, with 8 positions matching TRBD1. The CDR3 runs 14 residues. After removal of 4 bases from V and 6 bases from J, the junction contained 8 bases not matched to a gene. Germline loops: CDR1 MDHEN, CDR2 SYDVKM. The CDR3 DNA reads TGTGCCAGCAGTTCGACAGGGGTTAGCGGCGAGCAGTACTTC. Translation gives CASSSTGVSGEQYF.

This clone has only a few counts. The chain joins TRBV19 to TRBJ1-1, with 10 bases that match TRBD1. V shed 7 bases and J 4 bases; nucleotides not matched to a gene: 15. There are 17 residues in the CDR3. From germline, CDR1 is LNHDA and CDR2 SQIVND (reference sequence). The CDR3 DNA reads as TGTGCCAGTACTACGAGGTCGGGACAGGGGTTTTTCACTGAAGCTTTCTTT. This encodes CASTTRSGQGFFTEAFF.

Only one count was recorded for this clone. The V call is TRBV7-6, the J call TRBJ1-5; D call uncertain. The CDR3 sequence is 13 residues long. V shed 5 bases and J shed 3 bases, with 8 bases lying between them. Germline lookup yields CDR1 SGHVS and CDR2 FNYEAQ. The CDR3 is CASSPVPNQPQHF. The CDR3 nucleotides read TGTGCCAGCAGCCCAGTTCCCAATCAGCCCCAGCATTTT.

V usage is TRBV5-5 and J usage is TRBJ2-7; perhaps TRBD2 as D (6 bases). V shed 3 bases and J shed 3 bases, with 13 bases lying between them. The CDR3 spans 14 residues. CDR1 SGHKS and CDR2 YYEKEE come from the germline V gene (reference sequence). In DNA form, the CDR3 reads TGTGCCAGCAGCTGGCGGGACTTGCGCTACGAGCAGTACTTC. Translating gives CASSWRDLRYEQYF. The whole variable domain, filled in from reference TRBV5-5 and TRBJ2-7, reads DAGVTQSPTHLIKTRGQQVTLRCSPISGHKSVSWYQQVLGQGPQFIFQYYEKEERGRGNFPDRFSARQFPNYSSELNVNALLLGDSALYLCASSWRDLRYEQYFGPGTRLTVT.

CDR3 in DNA: TGCGCCAGCAGCCAAGAGAGCTGGAGCTCCTACAATGAGCAGTTCTTC. Protein sequence: CASSQESWSSYNEQFF. This chain connects TRBV4-1 to TRBJ2-1; D gene uncertain. The CDR3 has 16 residues. Germline CDR1 MGHRA, CDR2 YSYEKL. The V and J ends lost 0 bases and 0 bases respectively, with 9 bases between them.

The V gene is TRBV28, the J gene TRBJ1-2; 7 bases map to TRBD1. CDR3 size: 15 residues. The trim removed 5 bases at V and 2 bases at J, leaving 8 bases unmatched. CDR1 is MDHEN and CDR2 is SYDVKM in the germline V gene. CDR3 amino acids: CASSLTRTGNYGYTF. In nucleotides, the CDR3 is TGTGCCAGCAGTCTTACGAGGACAGGCAACTATGGCTACACCTTC.

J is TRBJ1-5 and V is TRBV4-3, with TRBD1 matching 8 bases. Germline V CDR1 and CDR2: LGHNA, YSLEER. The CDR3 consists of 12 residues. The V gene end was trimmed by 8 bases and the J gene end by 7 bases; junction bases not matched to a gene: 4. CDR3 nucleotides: TGCGCCAGCGGACAGGGTGGACAGCCCCAGCATTTT. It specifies CASGQGGQPQHF.

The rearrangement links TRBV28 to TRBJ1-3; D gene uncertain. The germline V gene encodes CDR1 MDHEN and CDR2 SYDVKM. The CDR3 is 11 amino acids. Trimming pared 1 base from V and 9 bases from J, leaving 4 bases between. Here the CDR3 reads CASSLSVTIYF. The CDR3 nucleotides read TGTGCCAGCAGTTTATCCGTCACCATATATTTT. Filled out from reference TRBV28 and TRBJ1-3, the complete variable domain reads DVKVTQSSRYLVKRTGEKVFLECVQDMDHENMFWYRQDPGLGLRLIYFSYDVKMKEKGDIPEGYSVSREKKERFSLILESASTNQTSMYLCASSLSVTIYFGEGSWLTVV.

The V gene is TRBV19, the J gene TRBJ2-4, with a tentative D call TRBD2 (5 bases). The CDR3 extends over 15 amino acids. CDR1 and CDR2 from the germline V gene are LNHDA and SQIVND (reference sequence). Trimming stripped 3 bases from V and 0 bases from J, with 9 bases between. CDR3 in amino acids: CASSIEGVAKNIQYF. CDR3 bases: TGTGCCAGTAGTATCGAGGGAGTAGCCAAAAACATTCAGTACTTC.

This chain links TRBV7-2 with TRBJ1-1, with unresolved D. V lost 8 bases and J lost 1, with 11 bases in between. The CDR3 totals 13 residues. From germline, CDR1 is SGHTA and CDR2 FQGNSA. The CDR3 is CASGPFGNTEAFF. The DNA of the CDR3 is TGTGCCAGCGGGCCTTTCGGGAACACTGAAGCTTTCTTT.

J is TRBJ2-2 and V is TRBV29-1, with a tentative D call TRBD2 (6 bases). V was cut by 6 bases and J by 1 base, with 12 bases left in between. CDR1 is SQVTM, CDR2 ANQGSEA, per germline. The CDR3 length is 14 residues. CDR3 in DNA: TGCAGCGTGTTCGGGAGTGGGAACACCGGGGAGCTGTTTTTT. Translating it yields CSVFGSGNTGELFF.

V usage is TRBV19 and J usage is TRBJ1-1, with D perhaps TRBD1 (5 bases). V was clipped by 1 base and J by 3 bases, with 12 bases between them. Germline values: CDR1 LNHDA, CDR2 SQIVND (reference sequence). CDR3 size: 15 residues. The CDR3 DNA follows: TGTGCCAGTAGTATAGGGGGAGGGGTGGACACTGAAGCTTTCTTT. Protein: CASSIGGGVDTEAFF. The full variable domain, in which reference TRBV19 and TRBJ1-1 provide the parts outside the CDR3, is DGGITQSPKYLFRKEGQNVTLSCEQNLNHDAMYWYRQDPGQGLRLIYYSQIVNDFQKGDIAEGYSVSREKKESFPLTVTSAQKNPTAFYLCASSIGGGVDTEAFFGQGTRLTVV.

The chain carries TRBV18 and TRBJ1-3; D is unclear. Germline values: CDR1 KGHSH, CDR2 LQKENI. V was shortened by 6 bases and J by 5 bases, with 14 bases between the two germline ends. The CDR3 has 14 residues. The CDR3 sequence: CASSPNGSRNTIYF. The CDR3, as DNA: TGTGCCAGCTCGCCAAACGGGTCAAGAAACACCATATATTTT. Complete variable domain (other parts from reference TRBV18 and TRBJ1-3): NAGVMQNPRHLVRRRGQEARLRCSPMKGHSHVYWYRQLPEEGLKFMVYLQKENIIDESGMPKERFSAEFPKEGPSILRIQQVVRGDSAAYFCASSPNGSRNTIYFGEGSWLTVV.

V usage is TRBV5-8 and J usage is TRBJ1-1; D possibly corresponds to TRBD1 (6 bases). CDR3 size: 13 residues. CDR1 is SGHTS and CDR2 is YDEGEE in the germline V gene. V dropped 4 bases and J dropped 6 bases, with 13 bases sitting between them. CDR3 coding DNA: TGTGCCAGCAGCCCTCCAGGGGTCGCTGAAGCTTTCTTT. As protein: CASSPPGVAEAFF.

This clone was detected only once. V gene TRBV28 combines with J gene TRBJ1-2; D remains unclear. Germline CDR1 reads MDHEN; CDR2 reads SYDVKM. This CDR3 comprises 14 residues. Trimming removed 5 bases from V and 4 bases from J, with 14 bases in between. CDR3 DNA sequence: TGTGCCAGCAGTCTGATAACACGGGTCTATGGCTACACCTTC. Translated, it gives CASSLITRVYGYTF.

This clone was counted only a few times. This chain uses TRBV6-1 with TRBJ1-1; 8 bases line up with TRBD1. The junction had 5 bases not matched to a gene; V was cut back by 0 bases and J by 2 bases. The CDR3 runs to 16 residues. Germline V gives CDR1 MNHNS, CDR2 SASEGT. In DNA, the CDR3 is TGTGCCAGCAGTGAAGCGTCCGGACAGGGTAACACTGAAGCTTTCTTT. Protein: CASSEASGQGNTEAFF.

This CDR3 reads CASIPRTGSNQPQHF. For the CDR3, the DNA is TGTGCCAGTATCCCGCGCACAGGGAGCAATCAGCCCCAGCATTTT. The gene calls are TRBV19 and TRBJ1-5, with D possibly TRBD1 on 6 matching bases. The V end was cut by 7 bases, the J end by 1 base, with 14 bases between. In germline, CDR1 is LNHDA, CDR2 SQIVND (reference sequence). This CDR3 is built from 15 residues.

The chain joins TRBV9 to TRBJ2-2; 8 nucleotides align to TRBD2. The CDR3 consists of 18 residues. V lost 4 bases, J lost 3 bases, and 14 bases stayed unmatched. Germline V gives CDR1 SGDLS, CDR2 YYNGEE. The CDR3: CASSTPRGGPGHTGELFF. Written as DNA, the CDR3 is TGTGCCAGCAGCACTCCTCGGGGGGGACCGGGGCACACCGGGGAGCTGTTTTTT.

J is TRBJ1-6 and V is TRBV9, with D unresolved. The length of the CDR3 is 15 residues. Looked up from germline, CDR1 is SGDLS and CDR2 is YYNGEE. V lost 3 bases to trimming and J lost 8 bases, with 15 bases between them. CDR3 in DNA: TGTGCCAGCAGCGGAACCGTGGCGGCAGATTCACCCCTCCACTTT. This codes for CASSGTVAADSPLHF.

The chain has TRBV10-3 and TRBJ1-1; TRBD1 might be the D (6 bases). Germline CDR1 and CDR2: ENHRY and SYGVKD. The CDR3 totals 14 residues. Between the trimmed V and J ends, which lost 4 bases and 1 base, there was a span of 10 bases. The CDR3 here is CAISGSQGNTEAFF. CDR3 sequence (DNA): TGTGCCATCAGTGGCTCACAGGGGAACACTGAAGCTTTCTTT.

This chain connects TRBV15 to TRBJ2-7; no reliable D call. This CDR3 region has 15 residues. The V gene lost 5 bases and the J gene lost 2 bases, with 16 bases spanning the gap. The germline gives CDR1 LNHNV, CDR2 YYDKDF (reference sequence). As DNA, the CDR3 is TGTGCCACCAGCGATTTTGGCAGAGCGACCTACGAGCAGTACTTC. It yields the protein CATSDFGRATYEQYF.

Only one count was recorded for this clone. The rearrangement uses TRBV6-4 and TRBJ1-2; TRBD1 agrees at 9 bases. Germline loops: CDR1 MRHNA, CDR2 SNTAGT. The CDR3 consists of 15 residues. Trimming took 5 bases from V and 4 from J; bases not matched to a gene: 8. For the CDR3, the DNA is TGTGCCAGCAGTACGGACAGGGGCTCTCCCTATGGCTACACCTTC. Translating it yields CASSTDRGSPYGYTF.

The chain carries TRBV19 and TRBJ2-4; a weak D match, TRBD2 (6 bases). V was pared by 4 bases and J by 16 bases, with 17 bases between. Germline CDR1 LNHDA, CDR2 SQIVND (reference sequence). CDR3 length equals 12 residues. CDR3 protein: CASSTYRGLAYF. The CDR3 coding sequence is TGTGCCAGTAGTACCTACCGGGGACTCGCCTACTTC.